Below, 17 T cell receptor beta chains from the same sample are listed, as sequenced in a study of T-cell reconstitution after alpha-beta-depleted transplantation in children. Unique molecular identifiers featured in how the TCRbeta library was prepared. TCRdb re-called the PCR reads through MiXCR, storing one row per CDR3 protein. Of about 260,000 distinct CDR3 sequences in the sample, roughly 12% are singletons; the top ten hold about 20%. Here the sequenced sample was peripheral blood, taken 180 days after TCRalphabeta/CD19-depleted stem cell transplant. The receptors were gathered from a male patient under 10 years old who had a stem cell transplant for chronic granulomatous disease, so the T cells may come from the graft donor.

In this sample, this clonotype turned up many times. The V and J genes are TRBV5-1 and TRBJ2-1; 11 bases map to TRBD2. CDR1 is SGHRS, CDR2 YFSETQ, per germline. The V gene end was trimmed by 0 bases and the J gene end by 8 bases; junction bases not matched to a gene: 4. The CDR3 is 15 residues long. CDR3 residues: CASSLDGSGRDEQFF. The CDR3 DNA is TGCGCCAGCAGCTTGGATGGTAGCGGGAGGGATGAGCAGTTCTTC.

This rearrangement joins TRBV6-1 to TRBJ1-6, with unresolved D. The CDR3 length is 15 residues. Germline V gene data show CDR1 as MNHNS and CDR2 as SASEGT. V dropped 7 bases and J dropped 6 bases, with 16 bases sitting between them. Here the CDR3 DNA reads TGTGCCAGCAAGCCTCTCCACCATTTTAATTCACCCCTCCACTTT. Translation: CASKPLHHFNSPLHF.

A word on this clonotype: A much larger clone is a single base away; this may be a read error. V gene TRBV5-1 combines with J gene TRBJ2-5; 8 bases line up with TRBD1. V was pared by 4 bases and J by 3 bases, with 8 bases of the junction left unmatched. The CDR3 totals 15 residues. From germline, CDR1 is SGHRS and CDR2 YFSETQ. The CDR3 nucleotides read TGCGCCAGCAGCCCGGGACAGGAACTGAAAGAGACCCAGTACTTC. It is translated as CASSPGQELKETQYF.

Ten or more counts support this clonotype. The chain links TRBV12-3 or TRBV12-4 to TRBJ2-5, with D perhaps matching TRBD2 (6 bases). V was shortened by 6 bases and J by 3 bases, with 14 bases between the two germline ends. The length of the CDR3 is 14 residues. The CDR3 coding sequence is TGTGCCAGCAGAGGGACTGTCGCTAAAGAGACCCAGTACTTC. As protein: CASRGTVAKETQYF.

This clonotype was seen at least ten times. The chain is built from TRBV5-1 and TRBJ2-1; TRBD2 matches at 11 bases. The CDR3 contains 14 residues. Germline V gene data show CDR1 as SGHRS and CDR2 as YFSETQ. V gave up 4 bases and J gave up 5 bases; unmatched junction bases: 2. The CDR3 DNA reads as TGCGCCAGCAGCCCGGGACTAGCGGACAATGAGCAGTTCTTC. This sequence encodes CASSPGLADNEQFF.

This clonotype was seen just once. A much bigger clone sits one base away, suggesting this may be a read error. The V and J genes are TRBV4-3 and TRBJ2-1; the D gene is possibly TRBD2 (6 bases). This CDR3 spans 15 amino acids. The V gene lost 0 bases and the J gene lost 6 bases, with 12 bases spanning the gap. Germline values: CDR1 LGHNA, CDR2 YSLEER. The CDR3 is CASSQDRASVNEQFF. CDR3 nucleotides: TGCGCCAGCAGCCAAGATAGAGCTAGCGTCAATGAGCAGTTCTTC.

This clonotype was seen many times. The chain combines TRBV5-1 with TRBJ2-5; unclear D gene. Germline CDR1 SGHRS, CDR2 YFSETQ. V was cut by 4 bases and J by 4 bases, with 14 bases left in between. The CDR3 runs to 14 residues. CDR3 residues: CASSPGWEGETQYF. The DNA for the CDR3 is TGCGCCAGCAGCCCGGGCTGGGAAGGAGAGACCCAGTACTTC. The full variable domain, with the rest looked up from reference TRBV5-1 and TRBJ2-5, is KAGVTQTPRYLIKTRGQQVTLSCSPISGHRSVSWYQQTPGQGLQFLFEYFSETQRNKGNFPGRFSGRQFSNSRSEMNVSTLELGDSALYLCASSPGWEGETQYFGPGTRLLVL.

About this clonotype itself: A much larger clone differs from this one at a single base, so this may be a read error. The CDR3 spells CDSGPTSYEQYF. CDR3 nucleotides: TGTGACAGCGGGCCGACGTCCTACGAGCAGTACTTC. The V gene is TRBV28, the J gene TRBJ2-7; a weak D match, TRBD2 (6 bases). Germline lookup yields CDR1 MDHEN and CDR2 SYDVKM. This CDR3 region has 12 residues.

There are many counts of this clonotype. The chain carries TRBV5-1 and TRBJ2-1; 7 bases are shared with TRBD2. V lost 0 bases and J lost 1; bases outside the gene matches: 4. This CDR3 is 16 amino acids long. The germline V gene encodes CDR1 SGHRS and CDR2 YFSETQ. In DNA, the CDR3 is TGCGCCAGCAGCTTGGTGGACGGGAGGTCCTACAATGAGCAGTTCTTC. It specifies CASSLVDGRSYNEQFF.

There are many counts of this clonotype. The chain uses TRBV11-1 and TRBJ2-5; D ambiguous. This CDR3 comprises 15 residues. The V gene lost 5 bases and the J gene lost 5 bases, with 18 bases spanning the gap. The germline V gene encodes CDR1 SGHAT and CDR2 FQDESV (reference sequence). CDR3 in amino acids: CASSTRPDRAETQYF. CDR3 in DNA: TGTGCCAGCAGCACCAGACCTGACCGGGCGGAGACCCAGTACTTC.

This clonotype was counted ten times or more. The chain joins TRBV20-1 to TRBJ1-6, with D unresolved. Germline V lookup: CDR1 DFQATT, CDR2 SNEGSKA (reference sequence). V dropped 1 base and J dropped 3 bases, with 7 bases sitting between them. This CDR3 has 14 residues. The CDR3 region is CSARAPDYNSPLHF. The CDR3 nucleotides read TGCAGTGCTAGAGCGCCAGACTATAATTCACCCCTCCACTTT.

Ten or more counts support this clonotype. This rearrangement joins TRBV28 to TRBJ2-5; 9 bases map to TRBD2. Germline V gene data show CDR1 as MDHEN and CDR2 as SYDVKM. Losses at the gene ends were 6 bases for V and 5 bases for J; bases not matched to a gene: 16. This CDR3 is 17 amino acids long. The CDR3 bases are TGTGCCAGCAGGGCCGATAGCGGGAGAGCCCCTAGTGAGACCCAGTACTTC. Protein: CASRADSGRAPSETQYF.

For this clonotype: A clone one base away is much larger, so this may be a read error. The rearrangement joins TRBV5-1 to TRBJ2-7; D may be TRBD1 or TRBD2 (7 bases each). The CDR3 runs 15 residues. The V end was cut by 4 bases, the J end by 4 bases, with 18 bases between. The germline CDR1 and CDR2 sequences are SGHRS and YFSETQ. The CDR3 bases are TGCGCCAGCAGCAAGACTAGCAGGGGGACTTACGAGCAGTACTTC. Protein: CASSKTSRGTYEQYF.

In this sample, this clonotype turned up many times. This chain uses TRBV5-1 with TRBJ2-7; a possible D gene is TRBD2 (5 bases). Trimming took off 4 bases at V and 4 bases at J, with 12 bases between the two ends. CDR1 is SGHRS, CDR2 YFSETQ, per germline. CDR3 size: 13 residues. CDR3 residues: CASSRAVAYEQYF. Here the CDR3 DNA reads TGCGCCAGCAGCAGAGCGGTTGCGTACGAGCAGTACTTC.

At least ten counts were recorded for this clonotype. V gene TRBV5-1 combines with J gene TRBJ1-4, with a weak D call TRBD1 (5 bases). The V end was cut by 4 bases, the J end by 2 bases, with 12 bases between. Germline lookup yields CDR1 SGHRS and CDR2 YFSETQ. The CDR3 extends over 15 amino acids. Here the CDR3 reads CASSLIRGTNEKLFF. The CDR3 region has the DNA TGCGCCAGCAGCCTGATACGGGGCACTAATGAAAAACTGTTTTTT.

This clonotype appeared many times. This chain connects TRBV12-3 or TRBV12-4 to TRBJ2-7; no clear D. The CDR3 is 12 residues long. V shed 6 bases and J shed 5 bases, with 11 bases lying between them. In nucleotides, the CDR3 is TGTGCCAGCAGCCACGGCCAGAACGAGCAGTACTTC. Translated: CASSHGQNEQYF.

The sample holds many counts of this clonotype. This chain connects TRBV7-9 to TRBJ2-2; D remains unclear. The length of the CDR3 is 12 residues. V was shortened by 5 bases and J by 8 bases, with 9 bases between the two germline ends. The V gene's germline CDR1 is SEHNR and CDR2 FQNEAQ (reference sequence). CDR3 nucleotide sequence: TGTGCCAGCAGCCAGTACTCTGGGGAGCTGTTTTTT. As protein: CASSQYSGELFF.